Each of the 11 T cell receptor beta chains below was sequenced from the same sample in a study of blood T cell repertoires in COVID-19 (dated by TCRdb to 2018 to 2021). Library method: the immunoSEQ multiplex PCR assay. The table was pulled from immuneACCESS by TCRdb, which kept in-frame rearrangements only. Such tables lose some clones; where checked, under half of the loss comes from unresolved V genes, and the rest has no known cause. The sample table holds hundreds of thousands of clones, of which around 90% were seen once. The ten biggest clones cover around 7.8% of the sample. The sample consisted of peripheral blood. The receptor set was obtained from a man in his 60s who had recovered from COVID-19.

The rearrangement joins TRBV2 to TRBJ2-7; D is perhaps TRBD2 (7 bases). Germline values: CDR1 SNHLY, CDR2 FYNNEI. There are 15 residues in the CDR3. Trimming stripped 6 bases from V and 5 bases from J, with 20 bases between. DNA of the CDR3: TGTGCCAGCAGGGGGGGGCTGGCACACCCCAACGAGCAGTACGTC. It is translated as CASRGGLAHPNEQYV.

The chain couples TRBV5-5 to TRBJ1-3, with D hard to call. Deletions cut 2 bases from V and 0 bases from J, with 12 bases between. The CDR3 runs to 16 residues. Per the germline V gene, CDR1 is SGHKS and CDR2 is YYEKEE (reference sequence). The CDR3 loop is CASSFFGPDSGNTIYF. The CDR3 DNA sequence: TGTGCCAGCAGCTTTTTTGGCCCCGACTCTGGAAACACCATATATTTT.

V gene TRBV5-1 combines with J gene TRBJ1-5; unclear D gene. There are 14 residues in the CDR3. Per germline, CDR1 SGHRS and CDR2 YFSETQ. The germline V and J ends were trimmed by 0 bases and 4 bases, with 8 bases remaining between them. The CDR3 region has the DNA TGCGCCAGCAGCTTGGGAGGTACAAATCAGCCCCAGCATTTT. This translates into CASSLGGTNQPQHF.

CDR3 nucleotide sequence: TGTGCCAGCAGCCAGGACATCAAAATAGGTCAGCAGTTCTTC. Residues: CASSQDIKIGQQFF. This chain connects TRBV3-1 (or the pseudogene TRBV3-2) to TRBJ2-1; weak D call: TRBD1 (5 bases). Trimming stripped 3 bases from V and 11 bases from J, with 17 bases between. The CDR3 length is 14 residues. Germline values: CDR1 LGHDT, CDR2 YNNKEL (reference sequence).

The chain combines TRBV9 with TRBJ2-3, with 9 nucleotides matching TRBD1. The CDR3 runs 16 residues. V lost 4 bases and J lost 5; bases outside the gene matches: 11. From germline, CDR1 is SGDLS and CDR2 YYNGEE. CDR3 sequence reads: CASSSRDRAGKDTQYF. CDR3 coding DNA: TGTGCCAGCAGCTCCCGGGACAGGGCTGGTAAAGATACGCAGTATTTT.

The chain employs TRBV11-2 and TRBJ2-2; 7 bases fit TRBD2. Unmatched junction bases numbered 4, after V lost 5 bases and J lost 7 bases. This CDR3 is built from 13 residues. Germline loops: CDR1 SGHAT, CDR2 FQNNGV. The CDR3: CASSLTGGGELFF. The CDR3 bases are TGTGCCAGCAGCCTCACGGGAGGCGGGGAGCTGTTTTTT.

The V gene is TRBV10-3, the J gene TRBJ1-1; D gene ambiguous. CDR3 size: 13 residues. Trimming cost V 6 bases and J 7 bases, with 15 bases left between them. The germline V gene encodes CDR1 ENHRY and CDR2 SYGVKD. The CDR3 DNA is TGTGCCATCAGGGGCCGGGGTGAGGGTGAAGCTTTCTTT. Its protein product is CAIRGRGEGEAFF.

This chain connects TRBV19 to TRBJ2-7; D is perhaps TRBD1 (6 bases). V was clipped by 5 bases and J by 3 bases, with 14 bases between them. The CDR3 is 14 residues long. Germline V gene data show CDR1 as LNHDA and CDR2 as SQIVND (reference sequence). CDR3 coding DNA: TGTGCCAGTAGTTGGGGGCCCAGGGACTACGAGCAGTACGTC. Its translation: CASSWGPRDYEQYV.

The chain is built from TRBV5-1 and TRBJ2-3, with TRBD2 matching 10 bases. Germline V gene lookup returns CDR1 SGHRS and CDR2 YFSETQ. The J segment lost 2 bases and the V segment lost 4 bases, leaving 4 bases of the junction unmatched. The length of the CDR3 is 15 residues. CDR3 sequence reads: CASSTGTSDTDTQYF. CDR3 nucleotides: TGCGCCAGCAGCACCGGGACTAGCGACACAGATACGCAGTATTTT. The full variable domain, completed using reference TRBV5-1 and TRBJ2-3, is KAGVTQTPRYLIKTRGQQVTLSCSPISGHRSVSWYQQTPGQGLQFLFEYFSETQRNKGNFPGRFSGRQFSNSRSEMNVSTLELGDSALYLCASSTGTSDTDTQYFGPGTRLTVL.

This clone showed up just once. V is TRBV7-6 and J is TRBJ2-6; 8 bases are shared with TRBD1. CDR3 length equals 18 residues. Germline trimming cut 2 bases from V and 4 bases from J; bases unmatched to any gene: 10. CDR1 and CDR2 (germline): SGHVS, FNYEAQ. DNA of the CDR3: TGTGCCAGCAGCTTAAGGGACAGGTCCCTTGGCGGGGCCAACGTCCTGACTTTC. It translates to CASSLRDRSLGGANVLTF.

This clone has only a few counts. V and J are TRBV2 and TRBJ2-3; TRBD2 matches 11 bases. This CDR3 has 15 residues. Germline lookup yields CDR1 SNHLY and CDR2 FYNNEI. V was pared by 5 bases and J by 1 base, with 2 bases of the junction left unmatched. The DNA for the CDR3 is TGTGCCAGCAGTTTACTAGCGGGGGGCACAGATACGCAGTATTTT. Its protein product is CASSLLAGGTDTQYF. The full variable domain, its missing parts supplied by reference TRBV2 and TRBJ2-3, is EPEVTQTPSHQVTQMGQEVILRCVPISNHLYFYWYRQILGQKVEFLVSFYNNEISEKSEIFDDQFSVERPDGSNFTLKIRSTKLEDSAMYFCASSLLAGGTDTQYFGPGTRLTVL.